One sample yielded the 24 T cell receptor beta chains listed below, sequenced in a study of OX40 agonist ivuxolimab in advanced cancers. Libraries were prepared by immunoSEQ multiplex PCR; TCRdb keeps only in-frame clonotypes and omits some of them. The sample contains 77,000 or so clones, 85% to 90% of which appear only once. Sample: CD4+ or CD8+ T cells sorted from blood, taken in a trial of the OX40 agonist ivuxolimab. The source of these receptors is an adult with an advanced solid tumor such as melanoma, head and neck, liver or kidney cancer.

V is TRBV11-2 and J is TRBJ2-1, with 14 bases that match TRBD2. V lost 5 bases to trimming and J lost 5 bases; unmatched junction nucleotides: 8. The length of the CDR3 is 17 residues. CDR1 is SGHAT, CDR2 FQNNGV, per germline. The CDR3 spells CASSPRLAGGRDNEQFF. The CDR3 DNA is TGTGCCAGCAGCCCCAGACTAGCGGGGGGGAGGGACAATGAGCAGTTCTTC. The complete variable domain, with remaining parts taken from reference TRBV11-2 and TRBJ2-1, reads EAGVAQSPRYKIIEKRQSVAFWCNPISGHATLYWYQQILGQGPKLLIQFQNNGVVDDSQLPKDRFSAERLKGVDSTLKIQPAKLEDSAVYLCASSPRLAGGRDNEQFFGPGTRLTVL.

The chain uses TRBV19 and TRBJ2-1; 7 bases match TRBD1. V shed 9 bases, J shed 3 bases, and the junction held 5 bases outside the gene matches. The V gene's germline CDR1 is LNHDA and CDR2 SQIVND (reference sequence). This CDR3 has 13 residues. The CDR3 spells CASTGTVYNEQFF. CDR3 DNA sequence: TGTGCCAGCACCGGGACAGTCTACAATGAGCAGTTCTTC.

This clone appeared a single time. CDR3 amino acids: CASSQQTSNTGELFF. CDR3 nucleotides: TGTGCCAGCAGCCAACAGACTAGCAACACCGGGGAGCTGTTTTTT. V usage is TRBV14 and J usage is TRBJ2-2; 7 bases map to TRBD2. Germline lookup yields CDR1 SGHDN and CDR2 FVKESK. After removal of 2 bases from V and 2 bases from J, the junction contained 2 bases not matched to a gene. This CDR3 region has 15 residues.

This rearrangement joins TRBV6-1 to TRBJ2-7; TRBD1 matches at 8 bases. There are 15 residues in the CDR3. Germline V lookup: CDR1 MNHNS, CDR2 SASEGT. The V segment lost 5 bases and the J segment 3 bases; nucleotides outside the gene matches: 9. The CDR3 here is CASSQDRVGSYEQYF. Written as DNA, the CDR3 is TGTGCCAGCAGTCAGGACAGGGTGGGTAGCTACGAGCAGTACTTC.

This clone was counted between two and nine times. The rearrangement uses TRBV6-5 and TRBJ1-5; D uncertain. CDR1 MNHEY and CDR2 SVGAGI come from the germline V gene. The V end was cut by 6 bases, the J end by 9 bases, with 18 bases between. The CDR3 runs 14 residues. CDR3 amino acids: CASSLTTGSPPQHF. In DNA form, the CDR3 reads TGTGCCAGCAGCCTCACTACCGGGAGTCCGCCCCAGCATTTT.

The genes are TRBV4-1 and TRBJ1-5; 8 positions match TRBD1. With 3 bases clipped from V and 3 bases from J, the junction kept 7 bases outside the gene matches. Germline lookup yields CDR1 MGHRA and CDR2 YSYEKL. This CDR3 has 16 amino acids. Written as DNA, the CDR3 is TGCGCCAGCAGCCAGGGCCGGGGACAGGTCAATCAGCCCCAGCATTTT. This translates into CASSQGRGQVNQPQHF.

The chain uses TRBV14 and TRBJ2-1; D is possibly TRBD1 (6 bases). The CDR3 loop spans 15 amino acids. CDR1 SGHDN and CDR2 FVKESK come from the germline V gene. Trimming left V 2 bases short and J 8 bases short, with 16 bases between. CDR3 in amino acids: CASSQLQGPGHEQFF. The CDR3 DNA is TGTGCCAGCAGCCAATTGCAGGGGCCAGGCCATGAGCAGTTCTTC.

V and J are TRBV6-6 and TRBJ2-7, with 7 nucleotides matching TRBD1. This CDR3 spans 12 amino acids. Germline assignment: CDR1 MNHNY and CDR2 SVGAGI (reference sequence). After removal of 4 bases from V and 12 bases from J, the junction contained 9 bases not matched to a gene. The CDR3 bases are TGTGCCAGCAGTTTCCGACAGGGTACCACGTACTTC. It specifies CASSFRQGTTYF.

This clone was detected once. The V gene is TRBV5-1, the J gene TRBJ1-3; 7 nucleotides match TRBD1. Germline assignment: CDR1 SGHRS and CDR2 YFSETQ. With 0 bases clipped from V and 4 bases from J, the junction kept 4 bases outside the gene matches. The CDR3 covers 15 residues. The CDR3 sequence is CASSLDRGGGNTIYF. In nucleotides, the CDR3 is TGCGCCAGCAGCTTGGACAGGGGCGGAGGAAACACCATATATTTT.

The chain combines TRBV5-4 with TRBJ2-7; 7 bases agree with TRBD2. CDR3 length equals 14 residues. With 0 bases clipped from V and 0 bases from J, the junction kept 0 bases outside the gene matches. Germline V gene data show CDR1 as SGHNT and CDR2 as YYREEE (reference sequence). CDR3 amino acids: CASSLERDSYEQYF. The DNA for the CDR3 is TGTGCCAGCAGCTTGGAGCGGGACTCCTACGAGCAGTACTTC. Complete variable domain (other parts from reference TRBV5-4 and TRBJ2-7): ETGVTQSPTHLIKTRGQQVTLRCSSQSGHNTVSWYQQALGQGPQFIFQYYREEENGRGNFPPRFSGLQFPNYSSELNVNALELDDSALYLCASSLERDSYEQYFGPGTRLTVT.

The rearrangement uses TRBV5-1 and TRBJ2-1, with 9 bases identical to TRBD2. CDR3 length: 16 residues. Germline V CDR1 and CDR2: SGHRS, YFSETQ. V gave up 2 bases and J gave up 6 bases; unmatched junction bases: 9. The CDR3 DNA reads TGCGCCAGCAGCTTACGATGGACTAGCGAAAGCAATGAGCAGTTCTTC. Residues: CASSLRWTSESNEQFF.

As DNA, the CDR3 is TGTGCCACCCAGGACCCTCCCACCCACGAGCAGTACTTC. Protein: CATQDPPTHEQYF. The V call is TRBV10-3, the J call TRBJ2-7; no definite D call. Germline V lookup: CDR1 ENHRY, CDR2 SYGVKD. V lost 10 bases and J 5 bases, leaving 18 bases between the germline ends. This CDR3 region has 13 residues.

The chain recombines TRBV30 with TRBJ1-6, with 7 bases fitting TRBD1. The germline V gene encodes CDR1 GTSNPN and CDR2 SVGIG (reference sequence). This CDR3 is built from 13 residues. The ends lost 5 bases at V and 7 bases at J; junction bases unmatched: 5. In DNA form, the CDR3 reads TGTGCCTGGGCGACAGGGAGGAATTCACCCCTCCACTTT. Encoded protein: CAWATGRNSPLHF. Looking up the rest from reference TRBV30 and TRBJ1-6 gives the full variable domain: SQTIHQWPATLVQPVGSPLSLECTVEGTSNPNLYWYRQAAGRGLQLLFYSVGIGQISSEVPQNLSASRPQDRQFILSSKKLLLSDSGFYLCAWATGRNSPLHFGNGTRLTVT.

The J gene is TRBJ2-5, the V gene TRBV7-9; TRBD2 might be the D (6 bases). The V end lost 2 bases, the J end lost 4 bases, and 8 bases lay between the germline ends. Per the germline V gene, CDR1 is SEHNR and CDR2 is FQNEAQ (reference sequence). The CDR3 sequence is 13 residues long. CDR3 residues: CASSLNSGETQYF. Here the CDR3 DNA reads TGTGCCAGCAGCTTAAATAGCGGAGAGACCCAGTACTTC.

This rearrangement joins TRBV19 to TRBJ2-1; 9 positions match TRBD1. CDR1 is LNHDA, CDR2 SQIVND, per germline (reference sequence). J was trimmed by 6 bases and V by 5 bases; bases with no gene match: 8. The CDR3 is 15 residues long. The DNA of the CDR3 is TGTGCCAGTAGTTCACTCTGGACAGGGGTCAATGAGCAGTTCTTC. Amino acid sequence: CASSSLWTGVNEQFF.

J is TRBJ2-3 and V is TRBV9; 11 bases are a match to TRBD1. Germline CDR1 reads SGDLS; CDR2 reads YYNGEE. This CDR3 contains 15 residues. J was trimmed by 5 bases and V by 4 bases; bases with no gene match: 6. CDR3 sequence (DNA): TGTGCCAGCAGCCCTGGACAGGGGGCCGTAGATACGCAGTATTTT. Translated, it gives CASSPGQGAVDTQYF.

The chain combines TRBV18 with TRBJ2-3, with D perhaps TRBD1 (5 bases). The CDR3 runs to 15 residues. Trimming took 0 bases from V and 5 from J, leaving 12 bases between them. Germline lookup yields CDR1 KGHSH and CDR2 LQKENI. CDR3 in DNA: TGTGCCAGCTCACCACCCATCAGGGTCGGAGATACGCAGTATTTT. As protein: CASSPPIRVGDTQYF.

The chain recombines TRBV5-4 with TRBJ2-5, with 12 bases identical to TRBD2. The CDR3 is 16 amino acids. Germline V gives CDR1 SGHNT, CDR2 YYREEE (reference sequence). V lost 2 bases and J lost 0; bases outside the gene matches: 2. The CDR3 DNA follows: TGTGCCAGCAGCTTAGGACTAGCGGGGAACCAAGAGACCCAGTACTTC. Encoded protein: CASSLGLAGNQETQYF.

This chain links TRBV5-1 with TRBJ1-6, with D possibly matching TRBD1 (6 bases). CDR1 is SGHRS and CDR2 is YFSETQ in the germline V gene. V lost 6 bases and J lost 4, with 17 bases in between. The CDR3 runs to 16 residues. CDR3 sequence reads: CASTPEGVAYNSPLHF. The CDR3 nucleotides read TGCGCCAGCACCCCGGAGGGGGTCGCGTATAATTCACCCCTCCACTTT.

This sequence joins TRBV9 and TRBJ2-1, with 10 bases fitting TRBD2. Looked up from germline, CDR1 is SGDLS and CDR2 is YYNGEE. Unmatched junction bases numbered 9, after V lost 10 bases and J lost 8 bases. The CDR3 extends over 13 amino acids. CDR3: CASASGSYYEQFF. DNA for the CDR3: TGTGCCTCCGCTAGCGGGAGCTATTATGAGCAGTTCTTC.

The chain joins TRBV19 to TRBJ1-1, with no clear D. Trimming shortened V by 5 bases and J by 6 bases, and 13 bases separated the two germline ends. The CDR3 is 13 residues long. Germline V gene data show CDR1 as LNHDA and CDR2 as SQIVND (reference sequence). The CDR3 here is CASSLTTVAEAFF. The CDR3 nucleotides are TGTGCCAGTAGTCTAACGACGGTCGCTGAAGCTTTCTTT. Looking up the rest from reference TRBV19 and TRBJ1-1 gives the full variable domain: DGGITQSPKYLFRKEGQNVTLSCEQNLNHDAMYWYRQDPGQGLRLIYYSQIVNDFQKGDIAEGYSVSREKKESFPLTVTSAQKNPTAFYLCASSLTTVAEAFFGQGTRLTVV.

The chain links TRBV20-1 to TRBJ2-3, with unresolved D. V was shortened by 6 bases and J by 4 bases, with 8 bases between the two germline ends. CDR1 and CDR2 from the germline V gene are DFQATT and SNEGSKA (reference sequence). CDR3 length equals 11 residues. CDR3 DNA sequence: TGCAGTGCCCCTAACCCAGATACGCAGTATTTT. This sequence encodes CSAPNPDTQYF.

The chain has TRBV29-1 and TRBJ1-5, with TRBD1 matching 9 bases. The junction had 6 bases not matched to a gene; V was cut back by 5 bases and J by 4 bases. CDR1 SQVTM and CDR2 ANQGSEA come from the germline V gene. CDR3 length equals 14 residues. In DNA, the CDR3 is TGCAGCGTTACCGACAGGGGGGATAATCAGCCCCAGCATTTT. Amino acids: CSVTDRGDNQPQHF.

This rearrangement joins TRBV10-1 to TRBJ1-1; D perhaps matches TRBD1 (5 bases). The V end was cut by 2 bases, the J end by 0 bases, with 10 bases between. The CDR3 length is 15 residues. Germline V gives CDR1 WNHNN, CDR2 SYGVQD (reference sequence). This CDR3 is CASSERQQLNTEAFF. CDR3 bases: TGCGCCAGCAGTGAGCGACAGCAACTGAACACTGAAGCTTTCTTT.